Each of the 26 T cell receptor beta chains below was sequenced from the same sample in a study of molecular identifiers for immune sequencing clone quantification (dated by TCRdb to the late 2010s). Library preparation used PCR. Sequencer: Illumina HiSeq 4000. Starting from the raw public reads, TCRdb applied fastp trimming at Q25, assembled clones with MiXCR and retained in-frame beta chains. Every distinct CDR3 protein forms one entry, paired with its most common genes and DNA. In this sample the table shows 60,000 to 75,000 distinct CDR3 sequences, roughly a fifth of which occur a single time. 1.4% of the sample comes from the top ten. The sample comprised naive CD8+ T cells from blood, with Jurkat cell RNA spiked in. Taken with the paper, the label for cell subset or site translates to: FACS-sorted CD8+CD4-CCR7+CD45RA+ naive T cells. These receptors originate from a human donor in good health. Some libraries in this study had Jurkat cell RNA spiked in.

This clonotype has a handful of counts. The chain has TRBV11-2 and TRBJ2-5; TRBD2 matches 11 bases. V lost 3 bases and J lost 0; bases outside the gene matches: 3. The CDR3 length is 16 residues. The germline V gene encodes CDR1 SGHAT and CDR2 FQNNGV. The CDR3 spells CASSFGLAGNQETQYF. CDR3 DNA sequence: TGTGCCAGCAGCTTCGGACTAGCGGGTAACCAAGAGACCCAGTACTTC.

There are a few counts of this clonotype. The V and J genes are TRBV29-1 and TRBJ2-2, with 7 positions matching TRBD1. The CDR3 sequence is 14 residues long. Germline V gives CDR1 SQVTM, CDR2 ANQGSEA. V lost 5 bases, J lost 6 bases, and 9 bases stayed unmatched. CDR3 sequence: CSVRGTAGPGELFF. As DNA, the CDR3 is TGCAGCGTTAGGGGGACAGCCGGGCCCGGGGAGCTGTTTTTT.

The count of this clonotype is one. A much larger clone lies a single base off, so this may be a read error. This CDR3 fails to terminate in the conserved phenylalanine or tryptophan, so it likely reflects a read error. The chain joins TRBV6-5 to TRBJ2-1, with TRBD1 matching 8 bases. J was trimmed by 8 bases and V by 5 bases; bases with no gene match: 11. Looked up from germline, CDR1 is MNHEY and CDR2 is SVGAGI. CDR3 length: 15 residues. CDR3 bases: TGTGCCAGCAGTGGACAGGGTAATATCGGAGATGAGCAGTTCCTC. Its translation: CASSGQGNIGDEQFL.

This clonotype was counted a few times. V gene TRBV18 combines with J gene TRBJ2-1; D is perhaps TRBD1 (5 bases). This CDR3 is built from 14 residues. V dropped 5 bases and J dropped 2 bases, with 10 bases sitting between them. CDR1 and CDR2 from the germline V gene are KGHSH and LQKENI. The CDR3 is CASSSDSTYNEQFF. Written as DNA, the CDR3 is TGTGCCAGCTCATCCGACAGCACCTACAATGAGCAGTTCTTC. Looking up the rest from reference TRBV18 and TRBJ2-1 gives the full variable domain: NAGVMQNPRHLVRRRGQEARLRCSPMKGHSHVYWYRQLPEEGLKFMVYLQKENIIDESGMPKERFSAEFPKEGPSILRIQQVVRGDSAAYFCASSSDSTYNEQFFGPGTRLTVL.

Regarding this clonotype: A much more abundant neighbour one base away suggests this may be a read error. The rearrangement joins TRBV3-1 to TRBJ2-1; 8 bases match TRBD2. The length of the CDR3 is 16 residues. The germline V gene encodes CDR1 LGHDT and CDR2 YNNKEL (reference sequence). J lost 9 bases, V lost 4 bases, and 14 bases had no gene match. CDR3 residues: CASSPHRPAGVGEQFF. As DNA, the CDR3 is TGTGCCAGCAGCCCCCACCGGCCAGCGGGAGTCGGTGAGCAGTTCTTC.

In its sample, this clonotype was seen many times. This rearrangement joins TRBV5-1 to TRBJ2-7, with D possibly TRBD1 on 6 matching bases. Trimming stripped 3 bases from V and 4 bases from J, with 20 bases between. There are 16 residues in the CDR3. The germline V gene encodes CDR1 SGHRS and CDR2 YFSETQ. CDR3 DNA sequence: TGCGCCAGCAGCTCGGGCCAGGGGAAGTTTACGTACGAGCAGTACTTC. This translates into CASSSGQGKFTYEQYF.

The chain is built from TRBV20-1 and TRBJ2-7, with a possible D match to TRBD2 (6 bases). The CDR3 covers 15 residues. CDR1 and CDR2 (germline): DFQATT, SNEGSKA (reference sequence). V was trimmed by 4 bases and J by 2 bases, leaving 18 bases between them. Written as DNA, the CDR3 is TGCAGTGCTACTGGGACGGGACTTCCTCCCTACGAGCAGTACTTC. Its protein is CSATGTGLPPYEQYF.

The chain recombines TRBV5-3 with TRBJ2-2; 9 bases are a match to TRBD2. TRBV5-3 qualifies as an ORF whose function is uncertain. The CDR3 totals 15 residues. V was pared by 8 bases and J by 3 bases, with 8 bases of the junction left unmatched. The CDR3 bases are TGTGCCAGCAGCGGGGGGAACCGGGACACCGGGGAGCTGTTTTTT. This encodes CASSGGNRDTGELFF.

The chain uses TRBV20-1 and TRBJ2-7, with D tentatively TRBD1 (7 bases). CDR1 and CDR2 from the germline V gene are DFQATT and SNEGSKA (reference sequence). V was cut by 5 bases and J by 7 bases, with 24 bases left in between. The CDR3 consists of 15 residues. CDR3 DNA sequence: TGCAGTGCTCGCGATCTCAGGAGGGGGCCCTGGGAGCAGTACTTC. It is translated as CSARDLRRGPWEQYF.

This clonotype was seen at least ten times. The rearrangement uses TRBV6-6 and TRBJ2-7, with 9 nucleotides matching TRBD2. This CDR3 comprises 17 residues. The V and J ends lost 0 bases and 1 base, in that order; junction bases with no gene match: 7. In germline, CDR1 is MNHNY, CDR2 SVGAGI (reference sequence). CDR3 amino acids: CASSYSVAGATSYEQYF. The CDR3 DNA reads TGTGCCAGCAGTTACTCTGTAGCGGGAGCCACATCCTACGAGCAGTACTTC.

This clonotype is medium-sized (0.01 to 0.1%) within its sample. This chain links TRBV7-6 with TRBJ2-3; no clear D gene. CDR1 is SGHVS and CDR2 is FNYEAQ in the germline V gene. The CDR3 spans 15 residues. Trimming shortened V by 5 bases and J by 2 bases, and 14 bases separated the two germline ends. Written as DNA, the CDR3 is TGTGCCAGCAGCCCAGGTGGAACCTCCACAGATACGCAGTATTTT. Its translation is CASSPGGTSTDTQYF.

Details on this clonotype: A read error may explain this, as a much larger clone is one base away. This chain uses TRBV6-5 with TRBJ2-7; no clear D. The CDR3 has 16 residues. V lost 6 bases and J lost 2, with 20 bases in between. Germline CDR1 reads MNHEY; CDR2 reads SVGAGI. The CDR3 nucleotides read TGTGCCAGCAGCCCCTCAACGGGCCCAAGCCCCTACGAGCAGTACTTC. Its protein product is CASSPSTGPSPYEQYF.

Comments on this clonotype: A much larger clone lies a single base off, so this may be a read error. The V and J genes are TRBV7-6 and TRBJ2-7, with 9 bases that match TRBD1. Germline V gene sequence: CDR1 SGHVS, CDR2 FNYEAQ. The CDR3 covers 14 residues. CDR3 coding DNA: TGTGCCAGCAGCGGGGGACAGGGCACCTACGGGCAGTACTTC. Its protein is CASSGGQGTYGQYF.

Points on this clonotype: Given a much more abundant clone one base away, this may be a read error. The rearrangement links TRBV6-2 or TRBV6-3 to TRBJ2-1; 12 nucleotides align to TRBD2. Germline-derived CDR1 and CDR2 are MNHEY and SVGEGT. With 5 bases clipped from V and 12 bases from J, the junction kept 8 bases outside the gene matches. CDR3 length: 14 residues. Written as DNA, the CDR3 is TGTGCCAGCAGTCAGACTAGCGGGAGCTATGGGCAGTTCTTC. This sequence encodes CASSQTSGSYGQFF.

The chain carries TRBV6-5 and TRBJ2-7, with D maybe TRBD2 (5 bases). The germline V and J ends were trimmed by 5 bases and 3 bases, with 11 bases remaining between them. This CDR3 has 13 residues. Looked up from germline, CDR1 is MNHEY and CDR2 is SVGAGI. The CDR3 sequence: CASSLAIRYEQYF. Here the CDR3 DNA reads TGTGCCAGCAGTCTAGCAATCCGCTACGAGCAGTACTTC.

The gene calls are TRBV27 and TRBJ2-2, with D uncertain. The V gene lost 3 bases and the J gene lost 11 bases, with 13 bases spanning the gap. Germline V lookup: CDR1 MNHEY, CDR2 SMNVEV (reference sequence). This CDR3 has 13 residues. CDR3 loop: CASSLLPPRELFF. As DNA, the CDR3 is TGTGCCAGCAGTTTGCTCCCCCCGCGCGAGCTGTTTTTT.

This clonotype was observed at least ten times. The rearrangement links TRBV27 to TRBJ1-1, with 7 bases lining up with TRBD1. Looked up from germline, CDR1 is MNHEY and CDR2 is SMNVEV (reference sequence). V was clipped by 3 bases and J by 3 bases; unmatched bases: 7. The CDR3 is made up of 15 amino acids. For the CDR3, the DNA is TGTGCCAGCAGTTTGGTCAGGGGGTGGGACACTGAAGCTTTCTTT. It specifies CASSLVRGWDTEAFF.

The rearrangement joins TRBV18 to TRBJ2-1; TRBD2 is a possible D gene (6 bases). Trimming removed 2 bases from V and 0 bases from J, with 8 bases in between. CDR1 and CDR2 from the germline V gene are KGHSH and LQKENI. The CDR3 loop spans 15 amino acids. CDR3 DNA sequence: TGTGCCAGCTCACCAGCGGGGAGCTCCTACAATGAGCAGTTCTTC. It is translated as CASSPAGSSYNEQFF.

This clonotype was seen only a few times. The CDR3 does not end in the conserved phenylalanine or tryptophan, so this is likely a read error. The chain is built from TRBV7-9 and TRBJ2-2; 7 nucleotides agree with TRBD2. CDR3 length: 19 residues. With 0 bases clipped from V and 3 bases from J, the junction kept 13 bases outside the gene matches. Germline V gene lookup returns CDR1 SEHNR and CDR2 FQNEAQ (reference sequence). The CDR3 sequence is CASSLAARIALADTGELFS. CDR3 sequence (DNA): TGTGCCAGCAGCTTAGCAGCGAGGATAGCTCTAGCGGACACCGGGGAGCTGTTTTCT.

This clonotype was counted a single time. The rearrangement links TRBV2 to TRBJ1-5; D is possibly TRBD1 (6 bases). This CDR3 contains 15 residues. V was clipped by 5 bases and J by 3 bases, with 14 bases between them. The germline V gene encodes CDR1 SNHLY and CDR2 FYNNEI. This CDR3 is CASSPGTFNNQPQHF. The DNA of the CDR3 is TGTGCCAGCAGTCCGGGGACATTTAACAATCAGCCCCAGCATTTT.

The rearrangement links TRBV27 to TRBJ2-7; D is undetermined. This CDR3 contains 16 residues. Germline lookup yields CDR1 MNHEY and CDR2 SMNVEV (reference sequence). Trimming left V 2 bases short and J 3 bases short, with 17 bases between. The CDR3 DNA reads TGTGCCAGCAGTTTAGTTTCCCCGACTGGTTACTACGAGCAGTACTTC. Its protein is CASSLVSPTGYYEQYF.

This clonotype appeared a few times. The CDR3 DNA follows: TGTGCCAGCAGTCCACTGGGCGGCAGAACAGAAGCTTTCTTT. Translation: CASSPLGGRTEAFF. V is TRBV27 and J is TRBJ1-1; D not resolved. V was trimmed by 5 bases and J by 8 bases, leaving 18 bases between them. CDR1 and CDR2 from the germline V gene are MNHEY and SMNVEV (reference sequence). CDR3 length equals 14 residues.

This clonotype was counted only a few times. This chain connects TRBV9 to TRBJ2-1; 7 nucleotides line up with TRBD2. Germline lookup yields CDR1 SGDLS and CDR2 YYNGEE. V trimming: 0 bases; J trimming: 3 bases; junction bases outside the gene matches: 6. The CDR3 is 16 amino acids. The DNA for the CDR3 is TGTGCCAGCAGCGTAGCTTGGCTAGCGGACTACAATGAGCAGTTCTTC. Its protein product is CASSVAWLADYNEQFF.

V is TRBV20-1 and J is TRBJ2-1; perhaps TRBD2 as D (5 bases). Germline CDR1 is DFQATT and CDR2 is SNEGSKA (reference sequence). This CDR3 is 14 amino acids long. With 6 bases removed from V and 0 bases from J, the gap between germline ends came to 12 bases. CDR3 nucleotides: TGCAGTGCCCGGGCGGGTAGCTCCTACAATGAGCAGTTCTTC. This sequence encodes CSARAGSSYNEQFF.

The genes are TRBV28 and TRBJ2-1; TRBD1 is a possible D gene (6 bases). Per the germline V gene, CDR1 is MDHEN and CDR2 is SYDVKM. There are 14 residues in the CDR3. V was shortened by 5 bases and J by 10 bases, with 18 bases between the two germline ends. CDR3 loop: CASSPRGQPQEQFF. The CDR3 DNA follows: TGTGCCAGCAGTCCCCGCGGACAGCCGCAAGAGCAGTTCTTC.

This clonotype has a handful of counts. The J gene is TRBJ2-3, the V gene TRBV11-2; D remains ambiguous. CDR3 length: 15 residues. The V end lost 0 bases, the J end lost 0 bases, and 7 bases lay between the germline ends. CDR1 and CDR2 from the germline V gene are SGHAT and FQNNGV. The CDR3 here is CASSLEWGSTDTQYF. The CDR3 DNA reads TGTGCCAGCAGCTTAGAATGGGGAAGCACAGATACGCAGTATTTT.